In this sample, the clone carrying this T cell receptor (beta chain) turned up a few times. These data are taken from a study of blood T cell repertoires in COVID-19. Study overall: From T cells, B-cell-depleted T cells, or PBMCs came the material, which was cDNA or gDNA.

V was clipped by 0 bases and J by 9 bases; unmatched bases: 4. Germline lookup yields CDR1 LGHDT and CDR2 YNNKEL (reference sequence). The CDR3 loop spans 15 amino acids. Clones were read by immunoSEQ multiplex PCR, and TCRdb kept only the in-frame ones, dropping some. The sample has about 250,000 clones, around 84% seen once. The receptor was isolated from a young man who had recovered from COVID-19. This sequence joins TRBV3-1 (or the pseudogene TRBV3-2) and TRBJ2-7, with 14 bases aligning to TRBD2. Input material: PBMCs or T cells enriched from blood (not recorded which). Here the CDR3 reads CASSQDGTSGRSQYF. The CDR3 DNA sequence: TGTGCCAGCAGCCAAGACGGGACTAGCGGGAGATCGCAGTACTTC.